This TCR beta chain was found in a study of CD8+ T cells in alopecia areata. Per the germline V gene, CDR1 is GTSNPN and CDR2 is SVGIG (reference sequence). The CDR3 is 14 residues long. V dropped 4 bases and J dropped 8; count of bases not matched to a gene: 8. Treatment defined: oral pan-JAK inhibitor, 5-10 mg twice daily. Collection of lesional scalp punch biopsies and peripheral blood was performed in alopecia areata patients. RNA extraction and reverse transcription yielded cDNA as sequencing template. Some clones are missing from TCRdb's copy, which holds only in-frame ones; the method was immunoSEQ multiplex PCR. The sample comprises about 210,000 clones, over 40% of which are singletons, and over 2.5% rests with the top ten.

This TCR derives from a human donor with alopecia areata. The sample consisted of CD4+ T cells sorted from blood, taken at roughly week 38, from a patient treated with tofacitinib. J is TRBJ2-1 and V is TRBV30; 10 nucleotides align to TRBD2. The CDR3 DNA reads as TGTGCCTGGATCCGTCGTCTAGCGGGAGATGAGCAGTTCTTC. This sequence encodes CAWIRRLAGDEQFF.